This T cell receptor beta chain stems from a study of TIL therapy for anti-PD-1-resistant metastatic lung cancer. Study in general: Progressing patients received lymphodepletion, expanded TIL infusion and IL-2. General observations from the study: Infused TIL clonotypes partially replaced the baseline blood repertoire, then decayed over months.

Unmatched junction bases numbered 8, after V lost 1 base and J lost 2 bases. The CDR3 covers 18 residues. Germline values: CDR1 SGHAT, CDR2 FQNNGV. Sequencing used immunoSEQ v3. The protocol was immunoSEQ multiplex PCR, while the TCRdb copy is restricted to in-frame clones and leaves out a portion. The table shows some 50,000 clones, with 70% to 80% occurring only once. Time point described: pre-treatment sample, taken before nivolumab and TIL therapy. Points on this clone: Antigen: not known.

The material was blood, obtained at baseline. This clonotype was obtained from a man aged 65-85 years with non-small cell lung cancer. The gene calls are TRBV11-2 and TRBJ1-5; 10 bases fit TRBD1. The CDR3 is CASSLGDRGSRGNQPQHF. CDR3 nucleotides: TGTGCCAGCAGCTTAGGGGACAGGGGCAGTCGGGGCAATCAGCCCCAGCATTTT.